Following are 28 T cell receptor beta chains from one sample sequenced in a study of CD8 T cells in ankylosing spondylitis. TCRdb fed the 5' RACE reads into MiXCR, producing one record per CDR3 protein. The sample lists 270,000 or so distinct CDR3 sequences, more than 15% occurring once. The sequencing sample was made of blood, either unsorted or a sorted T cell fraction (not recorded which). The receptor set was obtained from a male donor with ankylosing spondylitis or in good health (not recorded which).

The CDR3 here is CSVESGTETYEQYF. In nucleotides, the CDR3 is TGCAGCGTTGAATCAGGGACGGAGACCTACGAGCAGTACTTC. The rearrangement uses TRBV29-1 and TRBJ2-7; D is tentatively TRBD1 or TRBD2 (5 bases each). CDR3 length equals 14 residues. Trimming cost V 2 bases and J 2 bases, with 13 bases left between them. Germline CDR1 reads SQVTM; CDR2 reads ANQGSEA.

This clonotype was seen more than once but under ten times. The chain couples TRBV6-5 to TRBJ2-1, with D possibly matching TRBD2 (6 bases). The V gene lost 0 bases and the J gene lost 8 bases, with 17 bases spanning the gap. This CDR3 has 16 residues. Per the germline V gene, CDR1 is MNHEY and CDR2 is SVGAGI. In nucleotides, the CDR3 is TGTGCCAGCAGTTACTCGAGCACTAGCCTTTATGATGAGCAGTTCTTC. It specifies CASSYSSTSLYDEQFF.

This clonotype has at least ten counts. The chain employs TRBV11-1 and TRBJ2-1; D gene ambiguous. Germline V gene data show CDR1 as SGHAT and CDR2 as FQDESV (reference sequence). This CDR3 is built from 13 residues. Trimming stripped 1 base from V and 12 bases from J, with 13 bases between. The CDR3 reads CASSLGGETPQFF. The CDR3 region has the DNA TGTGCCAGCAGCTTAGGTGGGGAAACACCGCAGTTCTTC.

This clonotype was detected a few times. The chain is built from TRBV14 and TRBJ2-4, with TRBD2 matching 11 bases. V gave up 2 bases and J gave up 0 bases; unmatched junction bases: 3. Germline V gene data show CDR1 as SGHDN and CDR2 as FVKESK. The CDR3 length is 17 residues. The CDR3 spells CASSQLLAGGAKNIQYF. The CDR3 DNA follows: TGTGCCAGCAGCCAACTGCTAGCGGGAGGAGCCAAAAACATTCAGTACTTC.

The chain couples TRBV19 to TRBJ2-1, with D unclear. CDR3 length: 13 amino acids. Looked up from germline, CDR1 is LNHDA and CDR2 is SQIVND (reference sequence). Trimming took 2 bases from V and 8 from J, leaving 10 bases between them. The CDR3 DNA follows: TGTGCCAGTAGTATATCAGGAAGCTATGAGCAGTTCTTC. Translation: CASSISGSYEQFF.

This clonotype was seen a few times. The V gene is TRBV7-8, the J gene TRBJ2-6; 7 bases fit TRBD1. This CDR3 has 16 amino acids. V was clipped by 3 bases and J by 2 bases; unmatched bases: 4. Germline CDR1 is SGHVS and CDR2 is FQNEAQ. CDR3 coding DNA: TGTGCCAGCAGCTTTACAACAGGGGCTGGGGCCAACGTCCTGACTTTC. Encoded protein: CASSFTTGAGANVLTF.

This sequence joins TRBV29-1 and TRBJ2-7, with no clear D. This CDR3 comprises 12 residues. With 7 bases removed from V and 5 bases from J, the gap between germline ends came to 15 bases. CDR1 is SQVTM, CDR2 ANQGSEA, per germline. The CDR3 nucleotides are TGCAGCGCAAAACCGTGGGGTAACGAGCAGTACTTC. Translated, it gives CSAKPWGNEQYF.

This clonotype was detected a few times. The CDR3 DNA follows: TGTGCCAGTGGCGGGAGTATGGAGACCCAGTACTTC. Translation: CASGGSMETQYF. V and J are TRBV6-5 and TRBJ2-5; 7 nucleotides match TRBD2. Germline assignment: CDR1 MNHEY and CDR2 SVGAGI. CDR3 length equals 12 residues. Unmatched junction bases numbered 6, after V lost 9 bases and J lost 5 bases.

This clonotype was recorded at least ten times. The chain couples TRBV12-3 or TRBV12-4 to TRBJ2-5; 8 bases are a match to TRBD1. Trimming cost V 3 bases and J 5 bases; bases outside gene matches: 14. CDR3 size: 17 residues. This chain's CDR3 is CASSFIGQGHGGETQYF. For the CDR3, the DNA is TGTGCCAGCAGTTTTATCGGACAGGGCCACGGTGGGGAGACCCAGTACTTC.

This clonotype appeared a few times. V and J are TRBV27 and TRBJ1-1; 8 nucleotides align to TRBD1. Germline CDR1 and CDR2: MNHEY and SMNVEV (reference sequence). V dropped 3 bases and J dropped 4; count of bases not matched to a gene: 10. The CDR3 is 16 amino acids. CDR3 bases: TGTGCCAGCAGTTTGACAGGGGTAGGTTCGGGCACTGAAGCTTTCTTT. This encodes CASSLTGVGSGTEAFF.

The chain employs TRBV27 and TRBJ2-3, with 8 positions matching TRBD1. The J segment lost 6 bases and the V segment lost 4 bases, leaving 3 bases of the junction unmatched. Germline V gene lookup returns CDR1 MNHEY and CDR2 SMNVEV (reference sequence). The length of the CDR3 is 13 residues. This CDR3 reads CASSWTGPDTQYF. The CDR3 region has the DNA TGTGCCAGCAGTTGGACAGGGCCGGATACGCAGTATTTT.

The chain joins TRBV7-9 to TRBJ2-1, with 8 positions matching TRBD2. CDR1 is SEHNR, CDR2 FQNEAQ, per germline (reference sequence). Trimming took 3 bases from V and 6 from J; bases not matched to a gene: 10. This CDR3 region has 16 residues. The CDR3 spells CASSFLAGGNSNEQFF. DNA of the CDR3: TGTGCCAGCAGCTTTTTGGCGGGAGGTAATAGCAATGAGCAGTTCTTC.

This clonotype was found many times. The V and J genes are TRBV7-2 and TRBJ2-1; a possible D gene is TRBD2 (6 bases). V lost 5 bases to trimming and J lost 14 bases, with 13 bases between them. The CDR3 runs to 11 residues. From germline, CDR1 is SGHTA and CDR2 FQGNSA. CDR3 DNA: TGTGCCAGCAGCCTCGGGAGTTTTAAGTTCTTC. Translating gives CASSLGSFKFF.

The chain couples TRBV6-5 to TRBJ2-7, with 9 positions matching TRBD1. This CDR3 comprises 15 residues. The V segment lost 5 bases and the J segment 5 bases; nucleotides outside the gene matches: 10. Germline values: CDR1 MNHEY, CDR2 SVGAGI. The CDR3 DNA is TGTGCCAGCAGTAACCGGGACAGGGTTTTCCACGAGCAGTACTTC. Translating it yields CASSNRDRVFHEQYF.

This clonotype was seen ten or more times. The DNA for the CDR3 is TGTGCCACCAGCACTAGCGAAGGACTAGCGAAAGAGCAGTACTTC. It encodes CATSTSEGLAKEQYF. The V gene is TRBV15, the J gene TRBJ2-7; 9 nucleotides match TRBD2. With 4 bases clipped from V and 7 bases from J, the junction kept 11 bases outside the gene matches. The CDR3 length is 15 residues. The V gene's germline CDR1 is LNHNV and CDR2 YYDKDF (reference sequence). The complete variable domain, with remaining parts taken from reference TRBV15 and TRBJ2-7, reads DAMVIQNPRYQVTQFGKPVTLSCSQTLNHNVMYWYQQKSSQAPKLLFHYYDKDFNNEADTPDNFQSRRPNTSFCFLDIRSPGLGDTAMYLCATSTSEGLAKEQYFGPGTRLTVT.

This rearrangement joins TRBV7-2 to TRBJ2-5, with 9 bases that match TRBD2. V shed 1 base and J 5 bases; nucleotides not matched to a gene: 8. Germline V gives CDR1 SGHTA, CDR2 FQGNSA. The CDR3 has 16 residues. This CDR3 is CASSLVAGVLGETQYF. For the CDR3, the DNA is TGTGCCAGCAGCTTAGTAGCGGGAGTGCTTGGGGAGACCCAGTACTTC.

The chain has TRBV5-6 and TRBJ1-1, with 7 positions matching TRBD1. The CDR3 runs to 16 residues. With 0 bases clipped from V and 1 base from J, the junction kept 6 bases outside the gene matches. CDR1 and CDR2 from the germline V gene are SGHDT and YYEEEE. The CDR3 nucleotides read TGTGCCAGCAGCTTGGCTTCAGGGGGGAAGAACACTGAAGCTTTCTTT. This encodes CASSLASGGKNTEAFF.

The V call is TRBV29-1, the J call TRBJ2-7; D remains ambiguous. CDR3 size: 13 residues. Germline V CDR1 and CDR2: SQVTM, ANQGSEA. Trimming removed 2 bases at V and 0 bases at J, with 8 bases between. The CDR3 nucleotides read TGCAGCGTTGAATCCCGTTACTCCTACGAGCAGTACTTC. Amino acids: CSVESRYSYEQYF.

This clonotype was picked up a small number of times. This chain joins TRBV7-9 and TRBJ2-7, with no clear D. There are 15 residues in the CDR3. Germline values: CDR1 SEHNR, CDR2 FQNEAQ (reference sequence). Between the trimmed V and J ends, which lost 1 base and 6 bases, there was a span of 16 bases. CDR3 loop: CASSLVEAPVLEQYF. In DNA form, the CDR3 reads TGTGCCAGCAGCTTAGTTGAGGCGCCGGTCCTCGAGCAGTACTTC.

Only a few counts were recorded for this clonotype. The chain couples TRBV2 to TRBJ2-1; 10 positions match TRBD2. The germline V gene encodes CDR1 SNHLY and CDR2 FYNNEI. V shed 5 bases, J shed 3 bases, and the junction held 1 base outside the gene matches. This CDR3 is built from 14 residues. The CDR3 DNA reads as TGTGCCAGCAGTACTAGCGGGGACTACAATGAGCAGTTCTTC. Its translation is CASSTSGDYNEQFF.

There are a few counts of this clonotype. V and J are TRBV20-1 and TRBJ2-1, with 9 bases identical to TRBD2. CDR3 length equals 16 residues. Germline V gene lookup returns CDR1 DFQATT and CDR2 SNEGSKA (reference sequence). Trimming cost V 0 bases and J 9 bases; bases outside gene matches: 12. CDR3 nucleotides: TGCAGTGCTAGAGAGCCGGGACTAGCTTCAGCTAGTGAGCAGTTCTTC. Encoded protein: CSAREPGLASASEQFF.

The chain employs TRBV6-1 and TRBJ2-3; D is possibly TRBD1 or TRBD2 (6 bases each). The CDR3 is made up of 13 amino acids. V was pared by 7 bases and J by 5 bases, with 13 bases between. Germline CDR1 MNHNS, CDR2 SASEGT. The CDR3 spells CASKGGFGDTQYF. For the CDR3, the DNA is TGTGCCAGCAAGGGGGGTTTTGGAGATACGCAGTATTTT.

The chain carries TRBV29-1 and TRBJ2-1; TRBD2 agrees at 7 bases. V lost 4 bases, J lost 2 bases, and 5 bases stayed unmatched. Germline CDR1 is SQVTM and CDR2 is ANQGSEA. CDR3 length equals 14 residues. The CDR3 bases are TGCAGCGTTGTTGGCGGGAGAACCTACAATGAGCAGTTCTTC. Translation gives CSVVGGRTYNEQFF.

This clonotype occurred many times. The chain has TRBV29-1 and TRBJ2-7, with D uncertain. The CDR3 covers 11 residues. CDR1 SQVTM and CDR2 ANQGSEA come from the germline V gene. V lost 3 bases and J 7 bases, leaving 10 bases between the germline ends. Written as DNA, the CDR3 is TGCAGCGTTGACGGTGTTAAGGAGCAGTACTTC. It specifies CSVDGVKEQYF.

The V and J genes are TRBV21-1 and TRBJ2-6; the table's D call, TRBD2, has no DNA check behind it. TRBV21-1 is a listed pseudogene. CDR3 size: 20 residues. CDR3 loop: CASSKGGLAGFRPGANVLTF. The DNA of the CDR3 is TGTGCCAGCAGCAAAGGGGGACTAGCGGGATTTAGACCTGGGGCCAACGTCCTGACTTTC.

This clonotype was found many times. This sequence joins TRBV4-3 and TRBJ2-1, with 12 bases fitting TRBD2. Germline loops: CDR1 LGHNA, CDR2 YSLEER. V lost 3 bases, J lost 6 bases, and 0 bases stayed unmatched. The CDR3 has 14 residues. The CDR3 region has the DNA TGCGCCAGCAGCCAGACTAGCGGGAGCAATGAGCAGTTCTTC. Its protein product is CASSQTSGSNEQFF.

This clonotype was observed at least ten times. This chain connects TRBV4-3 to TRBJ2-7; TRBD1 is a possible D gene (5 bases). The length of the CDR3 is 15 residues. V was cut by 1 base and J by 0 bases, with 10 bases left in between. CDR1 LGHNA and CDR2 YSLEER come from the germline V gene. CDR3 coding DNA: TGCGCCAGCAGCCAAGTAAGGGGAAGCTCCTACGAGCAGTACTTC. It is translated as CASSQVRGSSYEQYF.

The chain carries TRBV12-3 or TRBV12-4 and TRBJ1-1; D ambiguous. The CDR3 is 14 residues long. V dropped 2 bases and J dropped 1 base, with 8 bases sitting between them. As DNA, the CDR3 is TGTGCCAGCAGTTTAAACCCAGGGAACACTGAAGCTTTCTTT. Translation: CASSLNPGNTEAFF.